This T cell receptor (beta chain) was documented in a study of T-cell memory formation after mild COVID-19. Germline-derived CDR1 and CDR2 are SEHNR and FQNEAQ (reference sequence). V was pared by 5 bases and J by 2 bases, with 10 bases between. This CDR3 has 13 residues. TCRdb analysed the 5' RACE reads with MiXCR anew, one entry per CDR3 protein. The sample lists about 560,000 distinct CDR3 sequences, about 20% occurring once. This sequence was found in an adult woman who had mild COVID-19 (a few samples of this study predate the infection). Cell type and time point are not known. The chain links TRBV7-9 to TRBJ2-7; D remains unclear. Sequenced input: PBMCs or a T cell subset sorted from them (not recorded which). In nucleotides, the CDR3 is TGTGCCAGCAGCCACCTCGCAGCCTACGAGCAGTACTTC. Its protein product is CASSHLAAYEQYF.